Listed below are T cell receptor beta chains from one sample, sequenced in a study of blood T cell repertoires in COVID-19. Some clones are missing from TCRdb's copy, which holds only in-frame ones; the method was immunoSEQ multiplex PCR. The sample carries around 230,000 clones, 75% to 85% recorded once. The specimen sequenced was PBMCs or T cells enriched from blood (not recorded which). Source of these receptors: a man aged 35-49 years who had recovered from COVID-19. The CDR3 runs from the conserved cysteine through the conserved F or W. Each record gives: CDR3 DNA, CDR3 protein, J gene, D gene, clone size, CDR3 length, V gene. D genes are given only for firm matches. Clone size appears in some rows only: once, few, many, or a class for an expanded clone.

DNA: TGTGCCAGCAGCGGCAGACCGGACAGGGGAGAGACCCAGTACTTC
CDR3: CASSGRPDRGETQYF
J: TRBJ2-5
D: TRBD1
size: NA
length: 15
V: TRBV11-1

DNA: TGTGCCAGCACCCCGGGAGAGGGCACCTATGGCTACACCTTC
CDR3: CASTPGEGTYGYTF
J: TRBJ1-2
D: NA
size: NA
length: 14
V: TRBV9

DNA: TGTGCCAGCAGTCAAACATCTCTGAACTACGAGCAGTACTTC
CDR3: CASSQTSLNYEQYF
J: TRBJ2-7
D: NA
size: NA
length: 14
V: TRBV7-8

DNA: TGTGCCAGCAGGGATGGGCAGCAGATCTACGAGCAGTACTTC
CDR3: CASRDGQQIYEQYF
J: TRBJ2-7
D: NA
size: NA
length: 14
V: TRBV6-5

DNA: TGTGCCAGCAGTTCGGACAGCCCTAACTATGGCTACACCTTC
CDR3: CASSSDSPNYGYTF
J: TRBJ1-2
D: NA
size: NA
length: 14
V: TRBV2

DNA: TGTGCCAGTTCCAGGGAGGTGGGGCTCTATAATTCACCCCTCCACTTT
CDR3: CASSREVGLYNSPLHF
J: TRBJ1-6
D: NA
size: NA
length: 16
V: TRBV5-6

DNA: TGTGCCAGCACCCAAAGGGTTCGTGACAGGTGGGGCGCGGGCACAGATACGCAGTATTTT
CDR3: CASTQRVRDRWGAGTDTQYF
J: TRBJ2-3
D: NA
size: NA
length: 20
V: TRBV27

DNA: TGTGCCAGCAAGTCTCTAGCGCAAAACATTCAGTACTTC
CDR3: CASKSLAQNIQYF
J: TRBJ2-4
D: NA
size: NA
length: 13
V: TRBV27

DNA: TGTGCCAGCTCACCCCGGGGTGGGGCTGAAGCTTTCTTT
CDR3: CASSPRGGAEAFF
J: TRBJ1-1
D: NA
size: NA
length: 13
V: TRBV6-5

DNA: TGTGCCAGCAGTGAGTTTGGTGCACACAGACCCCAAGAGACCCAGTACTTC
CDR3: CASSEFGAHRPQETQYF
J: TRBJ2-5
D: NA
size: NA
length: 17
V: TRBV6-1

DNA: TGTGCCAGCAGTTCGGGACAGGGATCGATAGGCGGTCAGCCCCAGCATTTT
CDR3: CASSSGQGSIGGQPQHF
J: TRBJ1-5
D: TRBD1
size: NA
length: 17
V: TRBV27

DNA: TGTGCCAGCAGTTTAGGAGGGAACTATGGCTACACCTTC
CDR3: CASSLGGNYGYTF
J: TRBJ1-2
D: NA
size: NA
length: 13
V: TRBV12-3/TRBV12-4

DNA: TGTGCCAGCAGCTTAAGCCATCCGGGGACAAATGAGCAGTTCTTC
CDR3: CASSLSHPGTNEQFF
J: TRBJ2-1
D: NA
size: NA
length: 15
V: TRBV7-2

DNA: TGCGCCAGCAGCTTGCCAGGGGTCCCGAACACTGAAGCTTTCTTT
CDR3: CASSLPGVPNTEAFF
J: TRBJ1-1
D: NA
size: NA
length: 15
V: TRBV5-1

DNA: TGTGCCACCAGCAGAGATGCAGGGGCTGGAAACACCATATATTTT
CDR3: CATSRDAGAGNTIYF
J: TRBJ1-3
D: NA
size: NA
length: 15
V: TRBV15

DNA: TGTGCCAGTAGTATAGTACCAGGGGCTGTTCAGCCCCAGCATTTT
CDR3: CASSIVPGAVQPQHF
J: TRBJ1-5
D: NA
size: few
length: 15
V: TRBV19

DNA: TGTGCCAGCTCATTCGACAGGGACAATTCACCCCTCCACTTT
CDR3: CASSFDRDNSPLHF
J: TRBJ1-6
D: TRBD1
size: few
length: 14
V: TRBV18

DNA: TGTGCCAGCAGCCCTGGAGGAGGGGGCTTTAATAATGAGCAGTTCTTC
CDR3: CASSPGGGGFNNEQFF
J: TRBJ2-1
D: NA
size: once
length: 16
V: TRBV5-4

DNA: TGTGCCAGCAGCTTATCAGGGGCGAACAATCAGCCCCAGCATTTT
CDR3: CASSLSGANNQPQHF
J: TRBJ1-5
D: NA
size: NA
length: 15
V: TRBV11-2

DNA: TGTGCCACCAGCAGCCAGAGGGACAGGGGAGGAGGCTACACCTTC
CDR3: CATSSQRDRGGGYTF
J: TRBJ1-2
D: TRBD1
size: NA
length: 15
V: TRBV15

DNA: TGTGCCAGCAGCTTATTTGGGTCGGCGGACAGGGGGCATTTT
CDR3: CASSLFGSADRGHF
J: TRBJ1-5
D: TRBD1
size: NA
length: 14
V: TRBV5-6

DNA: TGTGCCAGCAGCTTAGTTTTTGGCGGGGGGTACGAGCAGTACTTC
CDR3: CASSLVFGGGYEQYF
J: TRBJ2-7
D: TRBD2
size: NA
length: 15
V: TRBV7-2